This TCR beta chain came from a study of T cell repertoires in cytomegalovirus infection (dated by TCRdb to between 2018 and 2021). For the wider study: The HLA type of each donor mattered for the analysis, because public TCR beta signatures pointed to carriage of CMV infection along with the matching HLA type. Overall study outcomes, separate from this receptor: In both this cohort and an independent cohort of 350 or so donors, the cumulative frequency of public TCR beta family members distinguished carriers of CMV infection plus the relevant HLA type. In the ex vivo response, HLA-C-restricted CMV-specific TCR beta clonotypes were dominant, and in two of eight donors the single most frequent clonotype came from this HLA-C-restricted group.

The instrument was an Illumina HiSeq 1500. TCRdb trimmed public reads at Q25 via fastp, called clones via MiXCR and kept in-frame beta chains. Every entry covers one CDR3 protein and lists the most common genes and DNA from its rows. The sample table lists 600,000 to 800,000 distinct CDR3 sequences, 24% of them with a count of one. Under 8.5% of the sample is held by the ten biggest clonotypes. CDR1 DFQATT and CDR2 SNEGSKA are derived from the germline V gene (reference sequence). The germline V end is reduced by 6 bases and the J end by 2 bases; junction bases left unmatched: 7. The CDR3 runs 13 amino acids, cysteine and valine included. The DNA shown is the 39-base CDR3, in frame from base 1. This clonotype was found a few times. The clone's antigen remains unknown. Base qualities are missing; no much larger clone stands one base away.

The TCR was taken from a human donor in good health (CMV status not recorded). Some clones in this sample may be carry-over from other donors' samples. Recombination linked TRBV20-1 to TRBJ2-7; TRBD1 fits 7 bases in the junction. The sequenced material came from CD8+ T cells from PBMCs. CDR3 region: CSARNRGTYEQYV. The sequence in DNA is TGCAGTGCCCGCAACAGGGGAACCTACGAGCAGTACGTC.